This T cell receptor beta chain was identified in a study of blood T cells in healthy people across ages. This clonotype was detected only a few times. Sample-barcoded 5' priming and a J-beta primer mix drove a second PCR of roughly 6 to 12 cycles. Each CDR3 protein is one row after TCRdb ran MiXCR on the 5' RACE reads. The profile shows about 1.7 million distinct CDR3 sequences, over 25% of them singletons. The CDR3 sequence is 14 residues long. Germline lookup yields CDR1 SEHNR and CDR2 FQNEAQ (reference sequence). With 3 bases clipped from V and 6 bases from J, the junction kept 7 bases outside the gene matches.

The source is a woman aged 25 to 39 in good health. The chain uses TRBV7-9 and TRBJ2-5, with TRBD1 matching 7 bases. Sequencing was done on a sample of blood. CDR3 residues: CASSFPDRDKTQYF. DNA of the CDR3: TGTGCCAGCAGCTTTCCCGACAGGGACAAGACCCAGTACTTC.